This is a list of T cell receptor beta chains from one sample in a study of immune cell composition in non-small cell lung cancer. The data were produced by immunoSEQ multiplex PCR, yet TCRdb's version contains in-frame clones alone and is incomplete. The table shows roughly 5,800 clones, with about 85% occurring only once. Sequencing was carried out using non-adjacent lung tissue. Source of these receptors: a human donor with non-small cell lung cancer. Each CDR3 is given with its conserved first and last residue. The order of the fields is clone size, V gene, J gene, D gene, CDR3 DNA, CDR3 protein. The D gene is left open where the match is weak. The listing skips clone size in some rows; elsewhere it reads once, few, many or a size class.

size: .
V: TRBV18
J: TRBJ2-6
D: .
DNA: TGTGCCAGCTCACAAATACAGGGAGTTACCTCTGGGGCCAACGTCCTGACTTTC
CDR3: CASSQIQGVTSGANVLTF

size: once
V: TRBV28
J: TRBJ1-2
D: .
DNA: TGTGCCAGCAGTTCCCTACAGGCACAGGGCTTCTATGGCTACACCTTC
CDR3: CASSSLQAQGFYGYTF

size: .
V: TRBV5-4
J: TRBJ2-3
D: TRBD2
DNA: TGTGCCAGCAGCAGTAGCGGGAGGACAGATACGCAGTATTTT
CDR3: CASSSSGRTDTQYF

size: once
V: TRBV5-1
J: TRBJ2-7
D: TRBD2
DNA: TGCGCCAGCAGCCTGGGGGGGGTCTACGAGCAGTACTTC
CDR3: CASSLGGVYEQYF

size: .
V: TRBV4-2
J: TRBJ2-3
D: TRBD2
DNA: TGTGCCAGCAGCCAAGAACTAGCGGAGGAAAATACGCAGTATTTT
CDR3: CASSQELAEENTQYF

size: .
V: TRBV5-1
J: TRBJ1-2
D: .
DNA: TGCGCCAGCAGCAAGGGACACTCGGGGAGTAACTATGGCTACACCTTC
CDR3: CASSKGHSGSNYGYTF

size: .
V: TRBV27
J: TRBJ1-6
D: .
DNA: TGTGCCATCGCCAGCAGGGTGAATTCACCCCTCCACTTT
CDR3: CAIASRVNSPLHF

size: few
V: TRBV14
J: TRBJ2-2
D: .
DNA: TGTGCCAGCAGCCAACTGAACACCGGGGAGCTGTTTTTT
CDR3: CASSQLNTGELFF

size: .
V: TRBV19
J: TRBJ1-2
D: .
DNA: TGTGCCAGTAGTAACCCCAACGATCTGGTCGGCACCTTC
CDR3: CASSNPNDLVGTF

size: .
V: TRBV6-5
J: TRBJ1-2
D: .
DNA: TGTGCCAGCAGTTACCGGCAGGCTGGTGGCTACACCTTC
CDR3: CASSYRQAGGYTF

size: .
V: TRBV5-6
J: TRBJ1-2
D: .
DNA: TGTGCCAGCAGCTTGTCCGCTCTGTCGAGGAAGGGCTACACCTTC
CDR3: CASSLSALSRKGYTF

size: once
V: TRBV21-1
J: TRBJ1-1
D: .
DNA: TGTGCCAGCAGCAAAGTGGAGAGCAAGAACACTGAAGCTTTCTTT
CDR3: CASSKVESKNTEAFF

size: .
V: TRBV11-1
J: TRBJ2-1
D: .
DNA: TGTGCCAGCAGCACACCCAATCTTACGATAAGTTCCAATGAGCAGTTCTTC
CDR3: CASSTPNLTISSNEQFF

size: .
V: TRBV5-1
J: TRBJ2-1
D: .
DNA: TGCGCCAGCAGCTTTGGTAATGGGCTCTCCTACAATGAGCAGTTCTTC
CDR3: CASSFGNGLSYNEQFF

size: .
V: TRBV28
J: TRBJ1-2
D: .
DNA: TGTGCCAGCAGTTTATCGGGGGATGGCTACACCTTC
CDR3: CASSLSGDGYTF

size: .
V: TRBV4-1
J: TRBJ1-5
D: TRBD1
DNA: TGCGCCAGCAGCCGAGAACCGGGACAGGGCCATCAGCCCCAGCATTTT
CDR3: CASSREPGQGHQPQHF

size: once
V: TRBV5-1
J: TRBJ2-5
D: .
DNA: TGCGCCAGCAGCAAGGACACTCTAGGGGCCCAGTACTTC
CDR3: CASSKDTLGAQYF

size: .
V: TRBV6-5
J: TRBJ1-1
D: .
DNA: TGTGCCAGCAGTTACCTAGACCGTTCTGAAGCTTTCTTT
CDR3: CASSYLDRSEAFF

size: .
V: TRBV7-2
J: TRBJ1-2
D: .
DNA: TGTGCCAGCAGCTTATCAGGGATGGAAGGCTACACCTTC
CDR3: CASSLSGMEGYTF

size: .
V: TRBV30
J: TRBJ2-5
D: .
DNA: TGTGCCTGGATGGGTTCGGGGTCAGAAGAGACCCAGTACTTC
CDR3: CAWMGSGSEETQYF

size: .
V: TRBV4-2
J: TRBJ2-2
D: TRBD1
DNA: TGTGCCAGCAGCCATCTAGACAGGGGGAACACCGGGGAGCTGTTTTTT
CDR3: CASSHLDRGNTGELFF

size: .
V: TRBV30
J: TRBJ1-5
D: .
DNA: TGTGCCTGGAGTCCCGCTATTTATCCAGGGAAGGGTCAGCCCCAGCATTTT
CDR3: CAWSPAIYPGKGQPQHF

size: .
V: TRBV10-3
J: TRBJ1-4
D: .
DNA: TGTGCCATCAGTGAGTCGAGCGAAAATGGAAAACTGTTTTTT
CDR3: CAISESSENGKLFF

size: .
V: TRBV5-6
J: TRBJ2-1
D: TRBD2
DNA: TGTGCCAGCAGCCCACGACTAGCGGGATTCTACTACAATGAGCAGTTCTTC
CDR3: CASSPRLAGFYYNEQFF

size: .
V: TRBV30
J: TRBJ1-4
D: .
DNA: TGTGCCTGGAGTGTTGGCAGGCGGGGTGAAAAACTGTTTTTT
CDR3: CAWSVGRRGEKLFF

size: .
V: TRBV7-6
J: TRBJ2-7
D: .
DNA: TGTGCCAGCAGCTTAGGTGCAGTAAACGAGCAGTACTTC
CDR3: CASSLGAVNEQYF

size: .
V: TRBV13
J: TRBJ1-4
D: TRBD1
DNA: TGTGCCAGCAGCTTAAGGACAGGGGGCTCAACTAATGAAAAACTGTTTTTT
CDR3: CASSLRTGGSTNEKLFF

size: once
V: TRBV7-9
J: TRBJ1-1
D: .
DNA: TGTGCCAGCAGCTCTTGGGGGGGGGCCCGGAACACTGAAGCTTTCTTT
CDR3: CASSSWGGARNTEAFF

size: .
V: TRBV10-2
J: TRBJ2-3
D: TRBD2
DNA: TGCGCCAGCAGTGAGGCGGGACTAGCGACTAGCACAGATACGCAGTATTTT
CDR3: CASSEAGLATSTDTQYF

size: .
V: TRBV6-1
J: TRBJ1-1
D: TRBD1
DNA: TGTGCCAGCAGGAGGGACAGGGTATTAGCCAATGAAGCTTTCTTT
CDR3: CASRRDRVLANEAFF

size: .
V: TRBV5-1
J: TRBJ1-1
D: .
DNA: TGCGCCAGCAGCTCTCGAGGGGGTTACACTGAAGCTTTCTTT
CDR3: CASSSRGGYTEAFF

size: .
V: TRBV7-9
J: TRBJ1-1
D: .
DNA: TGTGCCAGCAGCTACGACAGGAGGAACACTGAAGCTTTCTTT
CDR3: CASSYDRRNTEAFF

size: .
V: TRBV5-4
J: TRBJ2-1
D: .
DNA: TGTGCCAGCAGCTTGGGATCCATTCAGGGGGGAGGCTACAATGAGCAGTTCTTC
CDR3: CASSLGSIQGGGYNEQFF

size: .
V: TRBV28
J: TRBJ2-5
D: .
DNA: TGTGCCAGCAGTTTACAGGGTCTGGGGACCCAGTACTTC
CDR3: CASSLQGLGTQYF

size: .
V: TRBV25-1
J: TRBJ2-3
D: TRBD2
DNA: TGTGCCAGCAGTGAAAGCGGGGTTCCTAGCACAGATACGCAGTATTTT
CDR3: CASSESGVPSTDTQYF

size: .
V: TRBV30
J: TRBJ2-1
D: .
DNA: TGTGCCCGTTCACTGGGAGGTAGCTCCTACAATGAGCAGTTCTTC
CDR3: CARSLGGSSYNEQFF

size: .
V: TRBV4-3
J: TRBJ2-5
D: .
DNA: TGCGCCAGCAGCCAAGGTTTCCAGGAGACCCAGTACTTC
CDR3: CASSQGFQETQYF

size: .
V: TRBV7-2
J: TRBJ1-4
D: .
DNA: TGTGCCAGCAGCCCTGGGACTGCCGATGAAAAACTGTTTTTT
CDR3: CASSPGTADEKLFF

size: .
V: TRBV7-9
J: TRBJ2-7
D: TRBD1
DNA: TGTGCCAGCAGCCTGGGACAGGGTAGGGGGAGCTTC
CDR3: CASSLGQGRGSF

size: .
V: TRBV5-1
J: TRBJ2-3
D: .
DNA: TGCGCCAGCAGCTTATGGCGGAGCACAGATACGCAGTATTTT
CDR3: CASSLWRSTDTQYF

size: .
V: TRBV29-1
J: TRBJ1-3
D: TRBD1
DNA: TGCAGCGTGGCAGACAGGGCCTCTGGAAACACCATATATTTT
CDR3: CSVADRASGNTIYF

size: .
V: TRBV5-1
J: TRBJ2-1
D: TRBD1
DNA: TGCGCCAGCAGCCCCGGGACAGGGGGAAGTGAGCAGTTCTTC
CDR3: CASSPGTGGSEQFF

size: .
V: TRBV7-7
J: TRBJ2-1
D: TRBD2
DNA: TGTGCCAGCAGCTTTGGGACTAGCTACAATGAGCAGTTCTTC
CDR3: CASSFGTSYNEQFF

size: .
V: TRBV13
J: TRBJ2-1
D: TRBD2
DNA: TGTGCCAGCAGCTCCACCGGACTAGCGGGAGGGCCAGGGCATGAGCAGTTCTTC
CDR3: CASSSTGLAGGPGHEQFF

size: .
V: TRBV2
J: TRBJ1-3
D: .
DNA: TGTGCCAGCAGTGTGGGCAGGACTGGAAACACCATATATTTT
CDR3: CASSVGRTGNTIYF

size: .
V: TRBV6-5
J: TRBJ1-2
D: TRBD1
DNA: TGTGCCAGCACCCAAGGGACAGGGGGAGGCTACACCTTC
CDR3: CASTQGTGGGYTF

size: .
V: TRBV2
J: TRBJ2-7
D: TRBD2
DNA: TGTGCCAGCAGGGGGACTAGCGGGCCGGAAGAGCAGTACTTC
CDR3: CASRGTSGPEEQYF

size: once
V: TRBV6-1
J: TRBJ1-2
D: TRBD1
DNA: TGTGCCGGCACCACAGGGGGCTATGGCTACACCTTC
CDR3: CAGTTGGYGYTF

size: .
V: TRBV5-1
J: TRBJ1-1
D: TRBD1
DNA: TGCGCCAGCAGCCGGGAGACAGGGAGGAATACTGAAGCTTTCTTT
CDR3: CASSRETGRNTEAFF

size: .
V: TRBV13
J: TRBJ2-7
D: .
DNA: TGTGCCAGCAGCTTAGGTGGAGACCCCTACGAGCAGTACTTC
CDR3: CASSLGGDPYEQYF

size: .
V: TRBV29-1
J: TRBJ2-3
D: TRBD2
DNA: TGCAGCACCCCTGGATCTAGCGGGAGGAATACGCAGTATTTT
CDR3: CSTPGSSGRNTQYF

size: .
V: TRBV12-2
J: TRBJ1-1
D: .
DNA: TGTGCAAGTCGCTTCACGTCCCCAGGCGCTGAAGCTTTCTTT
CDR3: CASRFTSPGAEAFF

size: .
V: TRBV28
J: TRBJ1-1
D: .
DNA: TGTGCCAGCAGTTCTTCAGGGGTCTTCCCTGAAGCTTTCTTT
CDR3: CASSSSGVFPEAFF

size: .
V: TRBV7-2
J: TRBJ2-2
D: TRBD1
DNA: TGTGCCAGCAGCTTACCCGGGACAGTCACCGGGGAGCTGTTTTTT
CDR3: CASSLPGTVTGELFF

size: .
V: TRBV5-4
J: TRBJ2-7
D: .
DNA: TGTGCCAGCAGCTTGGGACCGACGGGTTCAACCTACGAGCAGTACTTC
CDR3: CASSLGPTGSTYEQYF